This is a list of T cell receptor beta chains from one sample in a study of blood T cell repertoires in COVID-19. Only in-frame clones appear in the TCRdb table, and some are missing; sequencing was by immunoSEQ multiplex PCR. The sample has about 10,000 clones, about 86% seen once. Sequenced sample: peripheral blood. The receptor set was obtained from a human donor in a cohort sampled during active COVID-19. Both conserved end residues are part of each CDR3. The D gene is left open where the match is weak. A row's size may be missing; if present it is once, few, many or a size class.

size: -; D: TRBD2; V: TRBV11-2; J: TRBJ2-7; CDR3: CASSRWTSGRTYEQYF; DNA: TGTGCCAGCAGCCGATGGACTAGCGGGAGGACTTACGAGCAGTACTTC
size: -; D: TRBD2; V: TRBV6-5; J: TRBJ2-3; CDR3: CASRLAGVFTDTQYF; DNA: TGTGCCAGCAGGTTAGCGGGAGTTTTTACAGATACGCAGTATTTT
size: once; D: -; V: TRBV28; J: TRBJ2-7; CDR3: CASSPQVEQYF; DNA: TGTGCCAGCAGTCCACAGGTCGAGCAGTACTTC
size: -; D: -; V: TRBV2; J: TRBJ1-4; CDR3: CASTRRGLQGEKLFF; DNA: TGTGCCAGCACCCGAAGAGGACTTCAAGGAGAAAAACTGTTTTTT
size: -; D: TRBD1; V: TRBV19; J: TRBJ1-4; CDR3: CASSPPGTAAEKLFF; DNA: TGTGCCAGTAGTCCACCCGGGACAGCGGCTGAAAAACTGTTTTTT
size: -; D: -; V: TRBV7-9; J: TRBJ1-1; CDR3: CASSLELGSTEAFF; DNA: TGTGCCAGCAGCTTAGAGTTGGGCAGCACTGAAGCTTTCTTT
size: -; D: TRBD1; V: TRBV18; J: TRBJ2-7; CDR3: CASSPQGQVYEQYF; DNA: TGTGCCAGCTCACCCCAGGGACAGGTTTACGAGCAGTACTTC
size: -; D: -; V: TRBV12-3/TRBV12-4; J: TRBJ1-2; CDR3: CASKIGSYGYTF; DNA: TGTGCCAGCAAAATTGGCAGCTATGGCTACACCTTC
size: -; D: -; V: TRBV30; J: TRBJ2-1; CDR3: CAWNAQSSYNEQFF; DNA: TGTGCCTGGAATGCACAGAGCTCCTACAATGAGCAGTTCTTC
size: -; D: TRBD2; V: TRBV9; J: TRBJ2-3; CDR3: CASSVGTSRSRDTQYF; DNA: TGTGCCAGCAGCGTAGGGACTAGCAGGTCCCGCGATACGCAGTATTTT
size: -; D: -; V: TRBV29-1; J: TRBJ1-5; CDR3: CSVESGTNQPQHF; DNA: TGCAGCGTTGAATCAGGGACTAATCAGCCCCAGCATTTT
size: once; D: TRBD1; V: TRBV9; J: TRBJ2-3; CDR3: CASSLQGAADTQYF; DNA: TGTGCCAGCAGCTTACAGGGGGCGGCCGATACGCAGTATTTT
size: -; D: TRBD1; V: TRBV5-6; J: TRBJ2-5; CDR3: CASSSPGGLETQYF; DNA: TGTGCCAGCAGCTCTCCAGGGGGCTTGGAGACCCAGTACTTC
size: few; D: TRBD1; V: TRBV18; J: TRBJ2-1; CDR3: CASSLKPGQGASSNEQFF; DNA: TGTGCCAGCTCACTGAAACCGGGACAGGGGGCGAGTAGCAATGAGCAGTTCTTC
size: few; D: TRBD2; V: TRBV28; J: TRBJ2-3; CDR3: CASRQGTSGFDTQYF; DNA: TGTGCCAGCAGACAAGGGACTAGCGGGTTTGATACGCAGTATTTT
size: -; D: TRBD2; V: TRBV11-2; J: TRBJ2-3; CDR3: CASSLDLLAGGGSTDTQYF; DNA: TGTGCCAGCAGCTTAGACTTGCTAGCGGGGGGAGGGAGCACAGATACGCAGTATTTT
size: -; D: -; V: TRBV11-2; J: TRBJ1-5; CDR3: CASSLGQFNQPQHF; DNA: TGTGCCAGCAGCTTAGGTCAGTTCAATCAGCCCCAGCATTTT
size: -; D: -; V: TRBV5-1; J: TRBJ2-3; CDR3: CASSLAALTDTQYF; DNA: TGCGCCAGCAGCTTGGCCGCGTTGACAGATACGCAGTATTTT
size: -; D: TRBD2; V: TRBV11-3; J: TRBJ2-3; CDR3: CASTSGKREATQYF; DNA: TGTGCCAGCACCTCGGGGAAGCGGGAGGCGACGCAGTATTTT
size: -; D: -; V: TRBV18; J: TRBJ1-3; CDR3: CASSPWQGGSGNTIYF; DNA: TGTGCCAGCTCACCATGGCAGGGTGGCTCTGGAAACACCATATATTTT
size: -; D: TRBD1; V: TRBV10-3; J: TRBJ2-3; CDR3: CAIRSGQGATDTQYF; DNA: TGTGCCATCAGATCCGGACAGGGGGCAACAGATACGCAGTATTTT
size: -; D: -; V: TRBV7-9; J: TRBJ2-7; CDR3: CASTSARSSYEQYF; DNA: TGTGCCAGTACCTCCGCTAGGAGCTCCTACGAGCAGTACTTC
size: -; D: TRBD1; V: TRBV19; J: TRBJ2-3; CDR3: CASSILGQGQPSTDTQYF; DNA: TGTGCCAGTAGTATCCTGGGACAGGGACAACCTAGCACAGATACGCAGTATTTT
size: -; D: TRBD2; V: TRBV3-1/TRBV3-2; J: TRBJ2-7; CDR3: CASSQYAGLAAYEQYF; DNA: TGTGCCAGCAGCCAATACGCAGGACTAGCGGCATACGAGCAGTACTTC
size: few; D: -; V: TRBV4-2; J: TRBJ2-2; CDR3: CASSQDPSPLATGELFF; DNA: TGTGCCAGCAGCCAAGATCCCTCCCCGTTGGCCACCGGGGAGCTGTTTTTT
size: -; D: -; V: TRBV4-3; J: TRBJ2-1; CDR3: CASSQHGGDEQFF; DNA: TGCGCCAGCAGCCAGCATGGCGGGGATGAGCAGTTCTTC
size: -; D: TRBD2; V: TRBV15; J: TRBJ2-7; CDR3: CATSPRDYPYEQYF; DNA: TGTGCCACCAGCCCGCGGGACTACCCCTACGAGCAGTACTTC
size: -; D: TRBD2; V: TRBV27; J: TRBJ2-3; CDR3: CASSLAGGYTDTQYF; DNA: TGTGCCAGCAGTCTAGCGGGAGGCTACACAGATACGCAGTATTTT
size: -; D: -; V: TRBV19; J: TRBJ2-7; CDR3: CASSIRTGTLGEQYF; DNA: TGTGCCAGTAGCATCAGAACAGGGACCTTGGGCGAGCAGTACTTC
size: once; D: TRBD1; V: TRBV6-6; J: TRBJ1-5; CDR3: CASSYTGQGSNQPQHF; DNA: TGTGCCAGCAGTTACACCGGACAGGGGAGCAATCAGCCCCAGCATTTT
size: -; D: TRBD1; V: TRBV4-3; J: TRBJ1-3; CDR3: CASSPGTGRGNTIYF; DNA: TGCGCCAGCAGCCCAGGGACAGGGAGGGGAAACACCATATATTTT
size: -; D: -; V: TRBV27; J: TRBJ1-1; CDR3: CASSLNWAGLAFF; DNA: TGTGCCAGCAGTTTAAATTGGGCAGGATTGGCTTTCTTT
size: -; D: -; V: TRBV27; J: TRBJ2-1; CDR3: CASRGQSSYNEQFF; DNA: TGTGCCAGCAGAGGACAAAGCTCCTACAATGAGCAGTTCTTC
size: -; D: TRBD2; V: TRBV6-2/TRBV6-3; J: TRBJ2-1; CDR3: CASSSGRLAGVINEQFF; DNA: TGTGCCAGCAGTTCCGGGCGGCTAGCGGGAGTAATCAATGAGCAGTTCTTC
size: -; D: TRBD2; V: TRBV28; J: TRBJ2-1; CDR3: CASSPPLTSGYNEQFF; DNA: TGTGCCAGCAGTCCCCCATTGACTAGCGGATACAATGAGCAGTTCTTC
size: -; D: -; V: TRBV7-2; J: TRBJ2-7; CDR3: CASSLGLGGRSYEQYF; DNA: TGTGCCAGCAGCTTAGGTCTAGGAGGGAGGAGCTACGAGCAGTACTTC
size: -; D: -; V: TRBV6-5; J: TRBJ2-7; CDR3: CASRPGVPERYEQYF; DNA: TGTGCCAGCAGACCAGGGGTGCCCGAAAGGTACGAGCAGTACTTC
size: -; D: -; V: TRBV7-9; J: TRBJ1-3; CDR3: CASSLGAQGSGNTIYF; DNA: TGTGCCAGCAGCTTAGGTGCACAGGGTTCTGGAAACACCATATATTTT
size: -; D: TRBD2; V: TRBV9; J: TRBJ2-3; CDR3: CASSGELAGGPYTQYF; DNA: TGTGCCAGCAGCGGAGAACTAGCGGGAGGTCCGTATACGCAGTATTTT
size: -; D: TRBD2; V: TRBV24-1; J: TRBJ2-1; CDR3: CATSDKLAGGINEQFF; DNA: TGTGCCACCAGTGACAAACTAGCGGGAGGGATTAATGAGCAGTTCTTC
size: medium-sized; D: -; V: TRBV29-1; J: TRBJ2-7; CDR3: CSVHSPRSGEQYF; DNA: TGCAGCGTTCACTCCCCCAGATCGGGGGAGCAGTACTTC
size: -; D: TRBD2; V: TRBV7-2; J: TRBJ2-7; CDR3: CASSSSGSYHEQYF; DNA: TGTGCCAGCAGCTCCAGCGGGAGTTATCACGAGCAGTACTTC
size: -; D: TRBD2; V: TRBV7-9; J: TRBJ2-5; CDR3: CASSRGGEETQYF; DNA: TGTGCCAGCAGCCGGGGAGGGGAAGAGACCCAGTACTTC
size: -; D: TRBD1; V: TRBV3-1/TRBV3-2; J: TRBJ2-7; CDR3: CASSLNRGPYEQYF; DNA: TGTGCCAGCAGCCTGAATAGGGGGCCTTACGAGCAGTACTTC
size: -; D: -; V: TRBV7-8; J: TRBJ1-6; CDR3: CASSLGPARKVDSPLHF; DNA: TGTGCCAGCAGCTTGGGTCCAGCGCGAAAGGTGGATTCACCCCTCCACTTT
size: few; D: -; V: TRBV6-2/TRBV6-3; J: TRBJ2-1; CDR3: CASSYPPGEGTYNEQFF; DNA: TGTGCCAGCAGTTACCCTCCAGGAGAGGGAACCTACAATGAGCAGTTCTTC
size: -; D: -; V: TRBV27; J: TRBJ2-6; CDR3: CASSFVGIGETGGTGANVLTF; DNA: TGTGCCAGCAGTTTTGTTGGAATAGGAGAAACCGGGGGAACTGGGGCCAACGTCCTGACTTTC
size: -; D: TRBD1; V: TRBV4-3; J: TRBJ2-7; CDR3: CASATGLSYEQYF; DNA: TGCGCCAGCGCGACAGGGCTTTCCTACGAGCAGTACTTC
size: -; D: -; V: TRBV7-9; J: TRBJ2-1; CDR3: CASSSGEEQFF; DNA: TGTGCCAGCAGCTCGGGGGAGGAGCAGTTCTTC
size: -; D: -; V: TRBV24-1; J: TRBJ1-1; CDR3: CATSGGGNTEAFF; DNA: TGTGCCACCAGCGGGGGGGGGAACACTGAAGCTTTCTTT
size: -; D: TRBD2; V: TRBV3-1/TRBV3-2; J: TRBJ2-2; CDR3: CASSRQREGRAGELFF; DNA: TGTGCCAGCAGCCGCCAGCGGGAGGGCCGAGCCGGGGAGCTGTTTTTT
size: -; D: TRBD2; V: TRBV2; J: TRBJ2-1; CDR3: CASSVTSGNEQFF; DNA: TGTGCCAGCAGTGTTACTAGCGGAAATGAGCAGTTCTTC
size: -; D: -; V: TRBV12-3/TRBV12-4; J: TRBJ2-3; CDR3: CASSYYPDTQYF; DNA: TGTGCCAGCAGTTACTATCCAGATACGCAGTATTTT
size: -; D: -; V: TRBV30; J: TRBJ2-2; CDR3: CAWRLANTGELFF; DNA: TGTGCCTGGAGGCTAGCGAACACCGGGGAGCTGTTTTTT
size: -; D: -; V: TRBV6-5; J: TRBJ1-2; CDR3: CASSYDPGNYGYTF; DNA: TGTGCCAGCAGTTACGATCCGGGGAACTATGGCTACACCTTC
size: -; D: -; V: TRBV27; J: TRBJ2-5; CDR3: CASSPMGGAETQYF; DNA: TGTGCCAGCAGTCCGATGGGGGGGGCAGAGACCCAGTACTTC
size: -; D: -; V: TRBV24-1; J: TRBJ2-5; CDR3: CATSDPLQGPETQYF; DNA: TGTGCCACCAGTGACCCTTTACAGGGTCCGGAGACCCAGTACTTC
size: -; D: -; V: TRBV11-2; J: TRBJ2-1; CDR3: CASSLVEGLTYNEQFF; DNA: TGTGCCAGCAGCTTAGTCGAGGGCCTGACCTACAATGAGCAGTTCTTC